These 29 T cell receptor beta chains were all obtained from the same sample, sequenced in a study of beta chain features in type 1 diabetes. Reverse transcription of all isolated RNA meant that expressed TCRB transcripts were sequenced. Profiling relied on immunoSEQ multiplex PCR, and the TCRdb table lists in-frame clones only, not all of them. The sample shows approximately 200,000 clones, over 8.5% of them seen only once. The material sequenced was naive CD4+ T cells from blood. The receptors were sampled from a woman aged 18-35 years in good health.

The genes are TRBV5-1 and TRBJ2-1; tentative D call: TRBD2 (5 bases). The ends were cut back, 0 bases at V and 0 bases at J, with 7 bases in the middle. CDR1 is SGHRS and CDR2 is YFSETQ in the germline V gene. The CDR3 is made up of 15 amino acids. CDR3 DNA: TGCGCCAGCAGCTTGGCTAGCCGCTCCTACAATGAGCAGTTCTTC. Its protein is CASSLASRSYNEQFF.

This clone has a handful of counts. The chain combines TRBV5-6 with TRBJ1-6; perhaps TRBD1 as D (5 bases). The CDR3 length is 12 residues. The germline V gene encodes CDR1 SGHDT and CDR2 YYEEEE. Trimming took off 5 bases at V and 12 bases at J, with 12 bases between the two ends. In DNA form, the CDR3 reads TGTGCCAGCAGGAAGGAGGGGATACCCCTCCACTTT. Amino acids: CASRKEGIPLHF.

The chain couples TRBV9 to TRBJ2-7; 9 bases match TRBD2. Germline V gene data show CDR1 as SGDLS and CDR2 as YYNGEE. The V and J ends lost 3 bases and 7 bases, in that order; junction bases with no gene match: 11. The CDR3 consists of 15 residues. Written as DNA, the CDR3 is TGTGCCAGCAGCGGCGGAAGTAGCGGGGGAGAGGAGCAGTACTTC. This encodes CASSGGSSGGEEQYF. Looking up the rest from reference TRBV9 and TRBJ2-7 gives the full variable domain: DSGVTQTPKHLITATGQRVTLRCSPRSGDLSVYWYQQSLDQGLQFLIQYYNGEERAKGNILERFSAQQFPDLHSELNLSSLELGDSALYFCASSGGSSGGEEQYFGPGTRLTVT.

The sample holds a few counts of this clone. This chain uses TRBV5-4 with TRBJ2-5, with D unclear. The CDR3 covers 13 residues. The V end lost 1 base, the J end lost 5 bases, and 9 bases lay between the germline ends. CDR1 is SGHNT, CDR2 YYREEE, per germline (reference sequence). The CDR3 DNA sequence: TGTGCCAGCAGCTTGTCAGTCGGGGAGACCCAGTACTTC. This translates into CASSLSVGETQYF.

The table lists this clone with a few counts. Here the CDR3 reads CASSLVLMFSGANVLTF. The CDR3 nucleotides read TGTGCCAGCAGCTTAGTGTTAATGTTCTCTGGGGCCAACGTCCTGACTTTC. The chain carries TRBV11-2 and TRBJ2-6; D is unresolved. Germline V gene lookup returns CDR1 SGHAT and CDR2 FQNNGV. Trimming removed 1 base from V and 0 bases from J, with 10 bases in between. The CDR3 is 17 residues long.

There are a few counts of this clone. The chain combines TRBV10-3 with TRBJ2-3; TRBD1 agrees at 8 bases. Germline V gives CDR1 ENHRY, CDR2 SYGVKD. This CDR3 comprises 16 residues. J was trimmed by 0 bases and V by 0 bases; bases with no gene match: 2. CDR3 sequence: CAISESTGVSTDTQYF. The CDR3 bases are TGTGCCATCAGTGAGTCGACAGGGGTTAGCACAGATACGCAGTATTTT.

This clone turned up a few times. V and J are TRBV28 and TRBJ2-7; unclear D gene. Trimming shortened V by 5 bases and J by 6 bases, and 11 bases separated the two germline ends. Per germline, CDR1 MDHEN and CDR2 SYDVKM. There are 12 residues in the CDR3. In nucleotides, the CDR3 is TGTGCCAGCAGTAACCCTCTAAGCGAGCAGTACTTC. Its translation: CASSNPLSEQYF.

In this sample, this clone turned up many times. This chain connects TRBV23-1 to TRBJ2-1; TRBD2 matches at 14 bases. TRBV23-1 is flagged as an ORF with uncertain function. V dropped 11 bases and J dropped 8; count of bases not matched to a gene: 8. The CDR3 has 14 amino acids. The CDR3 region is CAGGLAGEVYEQFF. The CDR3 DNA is TGCGCCGGGGGACTAGCGGGAGAAGTATATGAGCAGTTCTTC.

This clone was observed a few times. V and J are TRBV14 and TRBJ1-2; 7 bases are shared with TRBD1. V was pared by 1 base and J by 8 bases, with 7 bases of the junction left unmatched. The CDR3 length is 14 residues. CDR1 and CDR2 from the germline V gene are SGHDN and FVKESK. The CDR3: CASSQAWQGEGYTF. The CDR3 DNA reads TGTGCCAGCAGCCAAGCCTGGCAGGGGGAAGGCTACACCTTC.

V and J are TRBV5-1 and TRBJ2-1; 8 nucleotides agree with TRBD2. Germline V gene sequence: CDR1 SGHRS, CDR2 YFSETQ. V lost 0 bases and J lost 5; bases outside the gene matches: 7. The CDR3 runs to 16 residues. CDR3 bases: TGCGCCAGCAGCTTGGATGGACGGGGGGGAGACAATGAGCAGTTCTTC. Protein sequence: CASSLDGRGGDNEQFF.

The CDR3 here is CASSLGQGYQPQHF. The DNA of the CDR3 is TGTGCCAGTAGTCTCGGACAGGGGTATCAGCCCCAGCATTTT. The chain couples TRBV19 to TRBJ1-5; 9 nucleotides align to TRBD1. There are 14 residues in the CDR3. Germline CDR1 and CDR2: LNHDA and SQIVND (reference sequence). V was clipped by 5 bases and J by 5 bases; unmatched bases: 4.

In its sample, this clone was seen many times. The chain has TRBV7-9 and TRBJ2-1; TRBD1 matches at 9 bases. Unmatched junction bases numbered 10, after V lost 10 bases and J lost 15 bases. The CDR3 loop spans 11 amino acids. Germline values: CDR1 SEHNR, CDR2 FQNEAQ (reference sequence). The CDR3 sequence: CATEPQGAWFF. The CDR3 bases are TGTGCCACCGAACCACAGGGGGCATGGTTCTTC.

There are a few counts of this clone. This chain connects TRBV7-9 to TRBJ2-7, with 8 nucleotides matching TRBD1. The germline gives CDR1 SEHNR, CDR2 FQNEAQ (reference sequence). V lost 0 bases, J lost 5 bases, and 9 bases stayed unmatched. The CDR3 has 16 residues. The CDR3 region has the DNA TGTGCCAGCAGCTTAGCCAGGACAGGGTCTAGCCACGAGCAGTACTTC. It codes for CASSLARTGSSHEQYF.

As DNA, the CDR3 is TGTGCCAGCAGTGAATCAGCTAACTATGGCTACACCTTC. It encodes CASSESANYGYTF. The V gene is TRBV2, the J gene TRBJ1-2, with D unresolved. Per germline, CDR1 SNHLY and CDR2 FYNNEI. V dropped 2 bases and J dropped 0 bases, with 4 bases sitting between them. The CDR3 consists of 13 residues. Based on the CDR3 plus reference TRBV2 and TRBJ1-2, the full variable domain is EPEVTQTPSHQVTQMGQEVILRCVPISNHLYFYWYRQILGQKVEFLVSFYNNEISEKSEIFDDQFSVERPDGSNFTLKIRSTKLEDSAMYFCASSESANYGYTFGSGTRLTVV.

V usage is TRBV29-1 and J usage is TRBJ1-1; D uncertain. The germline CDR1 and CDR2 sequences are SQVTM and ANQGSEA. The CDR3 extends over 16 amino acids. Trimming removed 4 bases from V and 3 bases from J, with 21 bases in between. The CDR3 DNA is TGCAGCGTTGCGAAGCCAGCCTCCGGAGCCCACACTGAAGCTTTCTTT. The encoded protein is CSVAKPASGAHTEAFF.

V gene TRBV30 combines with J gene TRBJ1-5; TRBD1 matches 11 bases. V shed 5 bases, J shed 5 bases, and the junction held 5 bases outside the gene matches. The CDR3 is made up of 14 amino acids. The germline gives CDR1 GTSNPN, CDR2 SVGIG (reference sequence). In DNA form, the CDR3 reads TGTGCCTGGCAGACGGGACAGGGGGATCAGCCCCAGCATTTT. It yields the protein CAWQTGQGDQPQHF.

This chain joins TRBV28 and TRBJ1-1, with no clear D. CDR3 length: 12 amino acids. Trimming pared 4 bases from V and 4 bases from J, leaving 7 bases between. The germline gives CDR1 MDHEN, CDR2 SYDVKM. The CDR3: CASSSPITEAFF. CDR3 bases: TGTGCCAGCAGTTCCCCTATCACTGAAGCTTTCTTT.

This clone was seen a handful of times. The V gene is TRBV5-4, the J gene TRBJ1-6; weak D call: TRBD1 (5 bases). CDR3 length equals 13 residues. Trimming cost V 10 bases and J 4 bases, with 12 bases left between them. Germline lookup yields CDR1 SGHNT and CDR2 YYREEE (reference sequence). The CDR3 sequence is CASTDSYNSPLHF. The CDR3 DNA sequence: TGTGCCTCCACAGACAGTTATAATTCACCCCTCCACTTT.

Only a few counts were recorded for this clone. The CDR3 reads CASSLRSGGNEQFF. In DNA form, the CDR3 reads TGTGCCAGCAGCTTAAGAAGCGGGGGAAATGAGCAGTTCTTC. The V and J genes are TRBV7-2 and TRBJ2-1, with TRBD2 matching 8 bases. V shed 2 bases, J shed 7 bases, and the junction held 4 bases outside the gene matches. CDR1 is SGHTA, CDR2 FQGNSA, per germline. The CDR3 consists of 14 residues.

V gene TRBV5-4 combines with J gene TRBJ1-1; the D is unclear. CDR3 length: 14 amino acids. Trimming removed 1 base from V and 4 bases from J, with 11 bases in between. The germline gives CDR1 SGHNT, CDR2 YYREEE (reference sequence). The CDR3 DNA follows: TGTGCCAGCAGCTTGAACCTTCCGGGCACTGAAGCTTTCTTT. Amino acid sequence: CASSLNLPGTEAFF.

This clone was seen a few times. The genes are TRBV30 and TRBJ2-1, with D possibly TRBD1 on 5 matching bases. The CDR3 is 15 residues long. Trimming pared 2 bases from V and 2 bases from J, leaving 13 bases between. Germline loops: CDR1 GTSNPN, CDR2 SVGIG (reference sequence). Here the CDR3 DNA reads TGTGCCTGGAGTCCCCCCTGGGGCGCCTACAATGAGCAGTTCTTC. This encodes CAWSPPWGAYNEQFF.

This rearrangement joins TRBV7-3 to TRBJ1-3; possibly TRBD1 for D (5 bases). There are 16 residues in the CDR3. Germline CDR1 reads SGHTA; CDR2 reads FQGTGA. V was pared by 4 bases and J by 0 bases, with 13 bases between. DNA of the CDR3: TGTGCCAGCAGCTCCTCTCCCGGACACTCTGGAAACACCATATATTTT. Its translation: CASSSSPGHSGNTIYF.

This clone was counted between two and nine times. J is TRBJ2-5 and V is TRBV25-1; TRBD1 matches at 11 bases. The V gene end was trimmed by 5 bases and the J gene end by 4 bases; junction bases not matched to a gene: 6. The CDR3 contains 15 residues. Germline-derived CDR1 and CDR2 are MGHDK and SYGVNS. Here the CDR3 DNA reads TGTGCCAGCAGTCAAGGACAGGGGGCCGCAGAGACCCAGTACTTC. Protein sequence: CASSQGQGAAETQYF.

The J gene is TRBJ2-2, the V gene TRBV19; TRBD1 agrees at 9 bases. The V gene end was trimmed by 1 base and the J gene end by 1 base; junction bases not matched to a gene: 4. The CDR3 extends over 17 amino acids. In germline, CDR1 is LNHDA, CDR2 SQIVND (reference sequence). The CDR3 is CASSIVGGQGNTGELFF. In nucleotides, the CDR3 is TGTGCCAGTAGTATAGTGGGGGGACAGGGGAACACCGGGGAGCTGTTTTTT.

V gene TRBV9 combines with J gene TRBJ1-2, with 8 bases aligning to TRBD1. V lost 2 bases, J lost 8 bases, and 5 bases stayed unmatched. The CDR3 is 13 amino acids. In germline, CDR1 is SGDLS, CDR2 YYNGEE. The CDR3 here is CASSVDRAGGYTF. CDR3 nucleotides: TGTGCCAGCAGCGTGGACAGGGCAGGCGGCTACACCTTC.

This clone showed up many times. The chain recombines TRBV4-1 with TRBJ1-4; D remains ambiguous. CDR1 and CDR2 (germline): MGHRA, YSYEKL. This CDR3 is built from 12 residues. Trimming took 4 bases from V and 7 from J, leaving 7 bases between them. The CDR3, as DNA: TGCGCCAGCAGCCGAAACGGTGAAAAACTGTTTTTT. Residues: CASSRNGEKLFF.

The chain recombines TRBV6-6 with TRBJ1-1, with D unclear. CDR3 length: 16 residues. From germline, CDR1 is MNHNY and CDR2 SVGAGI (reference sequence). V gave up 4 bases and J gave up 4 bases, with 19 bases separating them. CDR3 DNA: TGTGCCAGCAGTTCATTTTCGGCCATGCGGGGCACTGAAGCTTTCTTT. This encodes CASSSFSAMRGTEAFF.

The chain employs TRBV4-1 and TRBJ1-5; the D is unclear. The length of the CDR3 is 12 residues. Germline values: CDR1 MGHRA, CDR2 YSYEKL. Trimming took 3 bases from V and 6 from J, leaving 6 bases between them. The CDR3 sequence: CASSHAGQPQHF. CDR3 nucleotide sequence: TGCGCCAGCAGCCACGCGGGTCAGCCCCAGCATTTT.

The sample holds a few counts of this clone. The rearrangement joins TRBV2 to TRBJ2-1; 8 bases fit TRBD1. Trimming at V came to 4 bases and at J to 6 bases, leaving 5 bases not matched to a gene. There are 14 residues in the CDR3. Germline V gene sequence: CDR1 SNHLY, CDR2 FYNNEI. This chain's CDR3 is CASSGQGAGNEQFF. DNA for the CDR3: TGTGCCAGCAGTGGGCAGGGGGCAGGCAATGAGCAGTTCTTC.